A single sample is the source of the 32 T cell receptor delta chains below, sequenced in a study of DNA immune sequencing with unique molecular identifiers. All 8 TRDV and 4 TRDJ genes were targeted in 32-plex amplification of genomic DNA. The library had 12-nucleotide UMIs introduced over roughly 3 barcoding cycles, then a second adapter PCR. TCRdb repeated clone calling on the multiplex PCR reads with CATT. Among about 4,700 delta-chain clones listed, around 12% were seen once. The sample taken for sequencing was gamma-delta T cells enriched from blood buffy coat, or unenriched PBMCs (not recorded which). The receptor source for this set is a human donor in good health.

This clone was detected only a few times. A far larger clone differs by one base, so this is likely a read error. This same CDR3 is encoded by further DNA sequences in the sample. This sequence joins TRDV2 and TRDJ1; 7 bases are a match to TRDD3. Trimming cost V 3 bases and J 0 bases; bases outside gene matches: 6. Germline V lookup: CDR1 GEAIGNYY, CDR2 EKD. This CDR3 is built from 15 residues. CDR3 nucleotides: TGTGCCTGTGACCTACTGGGGACTGACACCGATAAACTCATCTTT. Its protein product is CACDLLGTDTDKLIF.

This clone has ten or more counts. The J gene is TRDJ1, the V gene TRDV2; D gene unclear. Trimming stripped 0 bases from V and 4 bases from J, with 29 bases between. The CDR3 is made up of 20 amino acids. Germline V CDR1 and CDR2: GEAIGNYY, EKD. CDR3 nucleotide sequence: TGTGCCTGTGACACCTACGGGCTAGGTTTGGGAGGACACGTGGACGATAAACTCATCTTT. Translating gives CACDTYGLGLGGHVDDKLIF.

The table lists this clone with a few counts. The TCRdb protein, from a much larger clone, departs from this DNA's translation at residue 18, likely by read error; the protein shown derives from the DNA. This sample also contains other DNA sequences that code for the same CDR3. Written as DNA, the CDR3 is TGTGCCTGTGACACCTTGGGGACCACGAACGGCTCCTGGGACACCCGACAGATTTTTTTC. Its protein is CACDTLGTTNGSWDTRQIFF. The rearrangement links TRDV2 to TRDJ3, with a weak D call TRDD3 (5 bases). Germline-derived CDR1 and CDR2 are GEAIGNYY and EKD. The CDR3 consists of 20 residues.

This clone was found a few times. A single base is all that separates this from a far larger clone, so a read error is likely. Other DNA variants within this sample encode the same CDR3. The gene calls are TRDV2 and TRDJ1; 13 bases map to TRDD3. J lost 2 bases, V lost 1 base, and 15 bases had no gene match. Germline V gene lookup returns CDR1 GEAIGNYY and CDR2 EKD. This CDR3 contains 20 residues. For the CDR3, the DNA is TGTGCCTGTGACACTTTGGGTACTGGGGGATACGCGAGGTCAACCGATAAACTCATCTTT. The encoded protein is CACDTLGTGGYARSTDKLIF.

This clone was found many times. A much larger clone differs from this one at a single base, so this may be a read error. Other DNA sequences in this sample translate to the same CDR3. The CDR3 DNA is TGTGCCTGTGACACCTGGGGTACCGATAAACTCATCTTT. Its translation is CACDTWGTDKLIF. The V gene is TRDV2, the J gene TRDJ1, with D perhaps TRDD3 (5 bases). V was trimmed by 0 bases and J by 2 bases, leaving 6 bases between them. The CDR3 has 13 amino acids. From germline, CDR1 is GEAIGNYY and CDR2 EKD.

CDR3 sequence: CALGELTRFLLNWGTTPLYTDKLIF. The DNA of the CDR3 is TGTGCTCTTGGGGAACTAACCCGATTCCTACTTAACTGGGGGACAACCCCATTGTACACCGATAAACTCATCTTT. The chain employs TRDV1 and TRDJ1, with TRDD3 matching 9 bases. TCRdb leaves out the J gene; it was filled in here by matching the DNA to germline. The CDR3 runs to 25 residues. From germline, CDR1 is TSWWSYY and CDR2 QGS. J lost 0 bases, V lost 0 bases, and 29 bases had no gene match.

The chain has TRDV1 and TRDJ1, with TRDD3 matching 7 bases. TCRdb is silent on the J gene; assignment here came from matching the DNA to germline. CDR3 size: 22 residues. Germline assignment: CDR1 TSWWSYY and CDR2 QGS. With V trimmed by 2 bases and J by 7 bases, 31 bases remained unmatched. CDR3 sequence reads: CALGEIIHIATYWGPDGVKLIF. CDR3 bases: TGTGCTCTTGGGGAAATCATACACATTGCTACGTACTGGGGACCGGACGGGGTTAAACTCATCTTT.

This clone was detected many times. J is TRDJ1 and V is TRDV1; 12 bases agree with TRDD3. Because TCRdb records no J gene, it was assigned here through a match of the DNA to germline. Germline loops: CDR1 TSWWSYY, CDR2 QGS. This CDR3 has 23 residues. J was trimmed by 4 bases and V by 2 bases; bases with no gene match: 26. CDR3 amino acids: CALGERSIPTGSWGIRWGDKLIF. The CDR3 DNA follows: TGTGCTCTTGGGGAAAGATCAATCCCCACGGGGTCCTGGGGGATACGATGGGGCGATAAACTCATCTTT.

The J gene was identified as TRDJ1, and no V gene was called; the table assigns TRDD3, which was not confirmed against the DNA. The CDR3 loop spans 19 amino acids. The CDR3 reads CALGDLKDMYWGTTDKLIF. As DNA, the CDR3 is TGTGCTCTTGGGGACCTCAAAGACATGTACTGGGGGACTACCGATAAACTCATCTTT.

This clone was seen more than once but under ten times. TCRdb's protein, taken from a much larger clone, differs from this DNA's translation at residue 5, likely owing to a read error; the protein displayed comes from the DNA. J is TRDJ1 and V is TRDV2, with 8 bases identical to TRDD3. The germline V gene has CDR1 GEAIGNYY and CDR2 EKD. The CDR3 covers 16 residues. Germline trimming cut 3 bases from V and 1 base from J; bases unmatched to any gene: 9. The CDR3 region has the DNA TGTGCCTGTGACCCCGTCGGGGGATATAGCACCGATAAACTCATCTTT. As protein: CACDPVGGYSTDKLIF.

This clone was observed a few times. TCRdb has a much larger clone's protein, which differs at residue 5 from the translation of this DNA, likely because of a read error; what is shown is the protein translated from the DNA. In nucleotides, the CDR3 is TGTGCCTGTGACCAACTGGGGACAGACACCGATAAACTCATCTTT. Translation gives CACDQLGTDTDKLIF. The chain links TRDV2 to TRDJ1; TRDD3 agrees at 7 bases. This CDR3 is built from 15 residues. Trimming took 3 bases from V and 0 from J; bases not matched to a gene: 6. CDR1 GEAIGNYY and CDR2 EKD come from the germline V gene.

In its sample, this clone was seen a few times. V usage is TRDV2 and J usage is TRDJ2; 9 bases fit TRDD3. Per germline, CDR1 GEAIGNYY and CDR2 EKD. J lost 1 base, V lost 0 bases, and 11 bases had no gene match. This CDR3 spans 19 amino acids. The CDR3 sequence is CACDTVERGYAVLTAQLFF. CDR3 nucleotides: TGTGCCTGTGACACCGTTGAGAGGGGATACGCGGTTTTGACAGCACAACTCTTCTTT.

The V gene is TRDV1, the J gene TRDJ1; 12 nucleotides agree with TRDD3. The J gene, left out of TCRdb, was set here by checking the DNA against germline. This CDR3 has 21 amino acids. The J segment lost 1 base and the V segment lost 3 bases, leaving 18 bases of the junction unmatched. The germline CDR1 and CDR2 sequences are TSWWSYY and QGS. CDR3 nucleotide sequence: TGTGCTCTTGGGGAGCCCCCAACTTCGTTCTGGGGGATACGAGCCACCGATAAACTCATCTTT. Its protein is CALGEPPTSFWGIRATDKLIF.

There are a few counts of this clone. A read error may explain this, as a much larger clone is one base away. CDR3 protein: CAYRTFLRRGDCVYTDKLIF. CDR3 sequence (DNA): TGTGCTTATAGGACCTTCCTACGTCGGGGGGATTGTGTGTACACCGATAAACTCATCTTT. The rearrangement links TRAV38-2/DV8 to TRDJ1; 9 bases are a match to TRDD2. The CDR3 is made up of 20 amino acids. J lost 0 bases, V lost 3 bases, and 18 bases had no gene match. The germline V gene encodes CDR1 TSESDYY and CDR2 QEAYKQQN.

For this clone: A read error likely explains why the TCRdb protein, taken from a much larger clone, differs from this DNA's translation at residue 4; the protein shown is translated from the DNA. This sequence joins TRDV2 and TRDJ1; 8 bases match TRDD3. The germline V gene encodes CDR1 GEAIGNYY and CDR2 EKD. The CDR3 consists of 20 residues. The CDR3 DNA sequence: TGTGCCTGTAACACCCTGAGGGTTTCTGGGGGACACGAGTACACCGATAAACTCATCTTT. Protein product: CACNTLRVSGGHEYTDKLIF.

The genes are TRAV29/DV5 and TRDJ1, with 7 nucleotides matching TRDD3. No J gene was available from TCRdb, and it was assigned here by a germline match of the DNA. This CDR3 comprises 17 residues. Germline trimming cut 3 bases from V and 2 bases from J; bases unmatched to any gene: 16. Germline CDR1 is NSMFDY and CDR2 is ISSIKDK. The CDR3 is CAAIKGSLGEPTDKLIF. In DNA form, the CDR3 reads TGTGCAGCAATCAAAGGGTCTTTGGGGGAGCCTACCGATAAACTCATCTTT.

The chain has TRDV1 and TRDJ3; 12 nucleotides align to TRDD3. The V segment lost 4 bases and the J segment 0 bases; nucleotides outside the gene matches: 19. Germline lookup yields CDR1 TSWWSYY and CDR2 QGS. The CDR3 has 24 amino acids. The CDR3 DNA reads as TGTGCTCTTGGGGCGAGAGGTCCGCCGACTCTACTGGGGGATACCTCCTGGGACACCCGACAGATGTTTTTC. It is translated as CALGARGPPTLLGDTSWDTRQMFF.

Concerning this clone itself: A far larger clone is one base from this, pointing to a likely read error. Other DNA variants within this sample encode the same CDR3. The rearrangement links TRDV1 to TRDJ1; 12 nucleotides match TRDD3. The J gene comes from matching the DNA to germline here; TCRdb lacks it. V lost 4 bases, J lost 2 bases, and 29 bases stayed unmatched. This CDR3 is 24 amino acids long. Germline V lookup: CDR1 TSWWSYY, CDR2 QGS. CDR3 residues: CALGGYLSSFTRTWGIRRTDKLIF. The CDR3 DNA is TGTGCTCTTGGGGGCTATCTCTCTTCCTTTACGCGTACCTGGGGGATACGGCGGACCGATAAACTCATCTTT.

Only a few counts were recorded for this clone. A far larger clone is one nucleotide away, so this likely arose from a read error. This sample includes further DNA sequences coding for the same CDR3. The CDR3 protein is CACDPLGVTNTDKLIF. Here the CDR3 DNA reads TGTGCGTGTGACCCCCTGGGGGTTACAAACACCGATAAACTCATCTTT. This chain joins TRDV2 and TRDJ1; 7 bases match TRDD3. The CDR3 sequence is 16 residues long. Looked up from germline, CDR1 is GEAIGNYY and CDR2 is EKD.

As to this clone: A read error is the likely source, as a far larger clone sits one nucleotide away. The chain links TRDV1 to TRDJ1; 10 positions match TRDD3. Germline matching of the DNA provided the J gene here, since TCRdb leaves it blank. From germline, CDR1 is TSWWSYY and CDR2 QGS. Unmatched junction bases numbered 31, after V lost 0 bases and J lost 0 bases. The CDR3 spans 26 residues. Here the CDR3 reads CALGELEFLQSLTGGSSSLYTDKLIF. CDR3 coding DNA: TGTGCTCTTGGGGAACTGGAGTTCCTACAGTCCTTAACTGGGGGATCTTCTTCTTTGTACACCGATAAACTCATCTTT.

The table lists this clone with a few counts. This DNA's translation and the protein TCRdb lists, from a much larger clone, do not match at residue 3, likely due to a read error; the protein shown is translated from the DNA. J is TRDJ1 and V is TRDV2; possibly TRDD3 for D (5 bases). The germline V gene has CDR1 GEAIGNYY and CDR2 EKD. The CDR3 length is 15 residues. The CDR3 coding sequence is TGTGCCAGTGACACCGTCGGGGGTCGCACCGATAAACTCATCTTT. Its translation: CASDTVGGRTDKLIF.

Notes on this clone: The protein TCRdb lists belongs to a much larger clone and differs from this DNA's translation at residue 8, which points to a read error; the protein shown is made from the DNA. The chain has TRDV2 and TRDJ3; the match to TRDD3 covers 7 bases. Per germline, CDR1 GEAIGNYY and CDR2 EKD. The CDR3 extends over 20 amino acids. The J segment lost 0 bases and the V segment lost 2 bases, leaving 12 bases of the junction unmatched. CDR3 in DNA: TGTGCCTGTGACAAAGTACTGGTGGATACGCGCTCCTGGGACACCCGACAGATGTTTTTC. Its protein is CACDKVLVDTRSWDTRQMFF.

In its sample, this clone was seen a few times. The TCRdb record carries a much larger clone's protein, which differs from this DNA's translation at residue 11; a read error is the likely cause, and the protein listed here is the DNA translation. This chain links TRDV2 with TRDJ3; weak D call: TRDD3 (5 bases). The CDR3 runs to 20 residues. Between the trimmed V and J ends, which lost 0 bases and 0 bases, there was a span of 17 bases. In germline, CDR1 is GEAIGNYY, CDR2 EKD. The CDR3 DNA reads TGTGCCTGTGACACCTTGGGGACCACGAACGCCTCCTGGGACACCCGACAGATGTTTTTC. It encodes CACDTLGTTNASWDTRQMFF.

Concerning this clone: The protein TCRdb gives is from a much larger clone and does not agree with this DNA's translation at residue 14, likely a read error; the protein shown here comes from the DNA. The chain couples TRDV2 to TRDJ1; 13 nucleotides line up with TRDD3. Germline CDR1 is GEAIGNYY and CDR2 is EKD. The length of the CDR3 is 19 residues. The V and J ends lost 4 bases and 8 bases, in that order; junction bases with no gene match: 21. CDR3 bases: TGTGCCTGTGAAATAGGCCTAAACTGGGGGATACGGGCCAGGTGGAAACTCATCTTT. It is translated as CACEIGLNWGIRARWKLIF.

This clone was detected only a few times. It differs at one base from a far larger clone, so likely a read error. Other DNA sequences from this sample encode an identical CDR3 as well. This chain joins TRDV2 and TRDJ1; 13 bases fit TRDD3. Trimming removed 1 base from V and 2 bases from J; junction bases left unmatched: 15. Germline-derived CDR1 and CDR2 are GEAIGNYY and EKD. The CDR3 consists of 20 residues. This chain's CDR3 is CACDTLGTGGYARSTDKLIF. CDR3 bases: TGTGCCTGTGACACGTTGGGTACTGGGGGATACGCGAGGTCTACCGATAAACTCATCTTT.

This chain connects TRDV1 to TRDJ1; 13 bases are shared with TRDD3. The J gene was not available in TCRdb and was assigned here by matching the DNA to germline segments. This CDR3 region has 27 residues. Germline V gene data show CDR1 as TSWWSYY and CDR2 as QGS. The J segment lost 2 bases and the V segment lost 2 bases, leaving 35 bases of the junction unmatched. The CDR3 region has the DNA TGTGCTCTTGGGGAAGGGAGAATCTTGCCTAGCCCAGTGGACTGGGGGATACGTGGTGTACGAACCGATAAACTCATCTTT. This encodes CALGEGRILPSPVDWGIRGVRTDKLIF.

Turning to this clone: A single base is all that separates this from a far larger clone, so a read error is likely. Additional DNA sequences in this sample encode the identical CDR3. J is TRDJ1 and V is TRDV2; weak D call: TRDD3 (6 bases). Germline CDR1 and CDR2: GEAIGNYY and EKD. This CDR3 has 15 residues. Trimming left V 5 bases short and J 4 bases short, with 19 bases between. The DNA for the CDR3 is TGTGCCTGTGCCCCCCTACTTGGGGATCGCGATAAACTCATCTTT. It specifies CACAPLLGDRDKLIF.

This clone was picked up a small number of times. The chain employs TRDV1 and TRDJ1; TRDD3 matches 13 bases. As TCRdb names no J gene, one was assigned here on the basis of a DNA match to germline. Germline CDR1 and CDR2: TSWWSYY and QGS. V lost 0 bases to trimming and J lost 4 bases; unmatched junction nucleotides: 29. The CDR3 length is 25 residues. CDR3 residues: CALGELESSYPSYWGIRRQGDKLIF. The CDR3 DNA reads TGTGCTCTTGGGGAACTAGAGAGTTCCTACCCTTCGTACTGGGGGATACGCAGGCAAGGCGATAAACTCATCTTT.

With regard to this clone: The TCRdb protein, from a much larger clone, departs from this DNA's translation at residue 13, likely by read error; the protein shown derives from the DNA. This chain links TRDV2 with TRDJ2; 12 bases are shared with TRDD3. With 4 bases clipped from V and 4 bases from J, the junction kept 15 bases outside the gene matches. The CDR3 spans 19 residues. Germline V lookup: CDR1 GEAIGNYY, CDR2 EKD. The CDR3, as DNA: TGTGCCTGTGATCAACTTGGCGGTACTGGGGGATACACGACAGCACAACTCTTCTTT. Protein product: CACDQLGGTGGYTTAQLFF.

Notes on this clone: The limits of the CDR3 on the DNA are not certain, so only TCRdb's listed CDR3 is given. The V gene call is TRAV29/DV5, and the J gene call is absent; the table's D gene call, TRDD3, was not cross checked with the DNA. CDR1 NSMFDY and CDR2 ISSIKDK come from the germline V gene. The CDR3 extends over 24 residues, inclusive of both ends. This CDR3 reads CSVLLCSKAFSLLGIPHYTDKLIF.

This clone was detected a few times. A read error is the likely source, as a far larger clone sits one nucleotide away. Other nucleotide sequences from this sample produce the same CDR3. The chain links TRDV2 to TRDJ1; the match to TRDD3 covers 8 bases. The germline V gene encodes CDR1 GEAIGNYY and CDR2 EKD. The CDR3 loop spans 17 amino acids. V shed 1 base and J 0 bases; nucleotides not matched to a gene: 9. The CDR3 DNA follows: TGTGCCTGTGACACTTTGGGGGATGGAAAGTACACCGATAAACTCATCTTT. Translating it yields CACDTLGDGKYTDKLIF.

The table lists this clone with many counts. The J gene is TRDJ1, the V gene TRDV3, with 7 positions matching TRDD3. CDR1 is TVYSNPD, CDR2 GDNSRS, per germline (reference sequence). V lost 1 base, J lost 0 bases, and 17 bases stayed unmatched. The CDR3 sequence is 18 residues long. The CDR3 DNA is TGTGCCTTTAAGTCATCCTCGAGGATACGGGGGTACACCGATAAACTCATCTTT. It translates to CAFKSSSRIRGYTDKLIF.